Sequencing of this T cell receptor (beta chain) was carried out in a study of Ad26.COV2.S vaccination and SARS-CoV-2 variants. Germline CDR1 reads MDHEN; CDR2 reads SYDVKM. V trimming: 9 bases; J trimming: 2 bases; junction bases outside the gene matches: 8. CDR3 size: 14 residues. This clone is a singleton in its sample. Method: immunoSEQ multiplex PCR; TCRdb's copy keeps in-frame clones and lacks some. The repertoire includes around 94,000 clones, less than 85% of them detected once, and approximately 15% sits in the top ten. The chain links TRBV28 to TRBJ1-2; TRBD1 matches at 8 bases. The specimen comprised peripheral blood, sampled after recovery from COVID-19. The TCR was taken from a human donor who had recovered from COVID-19. CDR3 sequence (DNA): TGTGCCAGTCAGGGGGCGGCGCAGAACTATGGCTACACCTTC. This gives the protein CASQGAAQNYGYTF.